These T cell receptor beta chains were read from a single sample in a study of cytomegalovirus exposure and HLA in healthy donors. The method was immunoSEQ multiplex PCR; TCRdb's version includes in-frame clones alone and lacks a portion of them. Its listing shows just under 65,000 clones. The sample comprised PBMCs. The receptors originated from a boy between 10 and 17 years old in good health and CMV-seronegative. The CDR3 runs from the conserved cysteine through the conserved F or W. The D gene is left open where the match is weak.

15	TRBV6-4	TRBJ2-2	TRBD2	TGTGCCAGCAGTGAGACGGGGGGGAACACCGGGGAGCTGTTTTTT	CASSETGGNTGELFF
15	TRBV5-1	TRBJ1-1	NA	TGCGCCAGCAGCCCCGAGGGGGGGATGAACACTGAAGCTTTCTTT	CASSPEGGMNTEAFF
14	TRBV7-2	TRBJ1-1	NA	TGTGCCAGCAGCAGAAGACAGACGAACACTGAAGCTTTCTTT	CASSRRQTNTEAFF
13	TRBV7-2	TRBJ1-5	NA	TGTGCCAGCAGCTTGGGGCAGTCTCAACCCCAGCATTTT	CASSLGQSQPQHF
17	TRBV9	TRBJ2-2	TRBD2	TGTGCCAGCAGCGTGACTAGCGGGAGGATCGCGGGCGGGGAGCTGTTTTTT	CASSVTSGRIAGGELFF
13	TRBV2	TRBJ2-3	TRBD2	TGTGCCACCGGACTAGCAAGCACAGATACGCAGTATTTT	CATGLASTDTQYF
14	TRBV19	TRBJ1-5	TRBD1	TGTGCCAGTACCCCGACAGGGAGCAATCAGCCCCAGCATTTT	CASTPTGSNQPQHF
17	TRBV27	TRBJ2-7	TRBD2	TGTGCCAGCAGTCCAACTCGACTAGCGGGAAAATCCTACGAGCAGTACTTC	CASSPTRLAGKSYEQYF
14	TRBV2	TRBJ1-1	TRBD1	TGTGCCAGCAGTAAGGGACAGCTGAACACTGAAGCTTTCTTT	CASSKGQLNTEAFF
14	TRBV5-1	TRBJ2-3	TRBD1	TGCGCCAGCAGCTATCAGGGGGCTGAAGATACGCAGTATTTT	CASSYQGAEDTQYF
15	TRBV9	TRBJ2-6	NA	TGTGCCAGCACCCACAGTCTATCTGGGGCCAACGTCCTGACTTTC	CASTHSLSGANVLTF
15	TRBV5-4	TRBJ1-1	NA	TGTGCCAGCAAGGCCGAGCGGGGGGGAAGCACTGAAGCTTTCTTT	CASKAERGGSTEAFF
13	TRBV15	TRBJ1-2	NA	TGTGCCACCAGCAGAGATTCTATCGGGTTCTACACCTTC	CATSRDSIGFYTF
15	TRBV4-3	TRBJ2-7	TRBD2	TGCGCCAGCAGCCAAGATGTAGCGGGAGTCTACGAGCAGTACTTC	CASSQDVAGVYEQYF
13	TRBV7-3	TRBJ1-5	NA	TGTGCCAGCAGCCAAGGAGGGTCTCAGCCCCAGCATTTT	CASSQGGSQPQHF
11	TRBV30	TRBJ2-7	NA	TGTGCCTGGAGTGTATCTTTCGAGCAGTACTTC	CAWSVSFEQYF
15	TRBV11-2	TRBJ2-1	NA	TGTGCCAGCAGCTTAGAAGGGGGGGGGCCGTATGAGCAGTTCTTC	CASSLEGGGPYEQFF
18	TRBV19	TRBJ1-5	TRBD1	TGTGCCAGTAGTCTCCGTGGGGGAACTTCGACAGGGAAGGAGCCCCAGCATTTT	CASSLRGGTSTGKEPQHF
16	TRBV11-2	TRBJ2-7	NA	TGTGCCAGCAGCGACCCGGGGGGGGACAGGGACTACGAGCAGTACTTC	CASSDPGGDRDYEQYF
14	TRBV9	TRBJ1-1	NA	TGTGCCAGCAGCGGTGGGGGGATGAACACTGAAGCTTTCTTT	CASSGGGMNTEAFF
13	TRBV19	TRBJ2-7	NA	TGTGCCAGCTCCTTCCAGGGGAACTACGAGCAGTACTTC	CASSFQGNYEQYF
15	TRBV28	TRBJ1-2	TRBD1	TGTGCCAGCAGCCATGGGACAGAATATAACTATGGCTACACCTTC	CASSHGTEYNYGYTF
13	TRBV30	TRBJ1-5	TRBD1	TGTGCCTGGAGTGGAGGGGGCTTGGAGCCCCAGCATTTT	CAWSGGGLEPQHF
14	TRBV9	TRBJ1-2	NA	TGTGCCAGCAGCGATAACAGGGCTAACTATGGCTACACCTTC	CASSDNRANYGYTF
17	TRBV13	TRBJ2-3	TRBD2	TGTGCCAGCAGCTTAGAACTAGCGGGGGGGCTAACAGATACGCAGTATTTT	CASSLELAGGLTDTQYF
14	TRBV25-1	TRBJ2-3	TRBD2	TGTGCCAGCTCGCTAGCGGGGCCTCGAGATACGCAGTATTTT	CASSLAGPRDTQYF
12	TRBV2	TRBJ2-7	TRBD1	TGTGCCAGCGGACAGGAAGCCCCCGAGCAGTACTTC	CASGQEAPEQYF
16	TRBV7-2	TRBJ1-2	NA	TGTGCCAGCAGCTTAGATAGAGGGTTGGGTGGCTATGGCTACACCTTC	CASSLDRGLGGYGYTF
15	TRBV9	TRBJ1-6	NA	TGTGCCAGCAGCGCACGGAGCTCCTATAATTCACCCCTCCACTTT	CASSARSSYNSPLHF
12	TRBV27	TRBJ2-3	NA	TGTGCCACCTCACTCAACACAGATACGCAGTATTTT	CATSLNTDTQYF
14	TRBV6-5	TRBJ1-1	TRBD1	TGTGCCAGCAGCGGACAGGCAGGGTACACTGAAGCTTTCTTT	CASSGQAGYTEAFF
11	TRBV19	TRBJ2-7	NA	TGTGCCAGTAGATCAACCTACGAGCAGTACTTC	CASRSTYEQYF
14	TRBV4-3	TRBJ2-5	TRBD2	TGCGCCAGCAGCCAATCGGGCGGGGGGGCGACCCAGTACTTC	CASSQSGGGATQYF
14	TRBV19	TRBJ2-7	NA	TGTGCCAGTAGTCCCCCGGGTAAGCTAAGAGAGCAGTACTTC	CASSPPGKLREQYF
15	TRBV4-1	TRBJ2-4	TRBD1	TGCGCCAGCAGCCAAGAGGGACAGGGAGGGGACATTCAGTACTTC	CASSQEGQGGDIQYF
12	TRBV11-2	TRBJ1-2	NA	TGTGCCAGCAGCTTAGATCTTGCAGGGAACACCTTC	CASSLDLAGNTF
17	TRBV19	TRBJ1-5	TRBD1	TGTGCCAGTAGTCCCACCGGGACAGGGGCGAAGAATCAGCCCCAGCATTTT	CASSPTGTGAKNQPQHF
14	TRBV5-1	TRBJ2-2	NA	TGCGCCAGCAGCCGCCGGACAAACACCGGGGAGCTGTTTTTT	CASSRRTNTGELFF
14	TRBV19	TRBJ2-1	NA	TGTGCCAGTAGGATCGTTACAGGCGACAATGAGCAGTTCTTC	CASRIVTGDNEQFF
16	TRBV4-1	TRBJ2-2	TRBD2	TGCGCCAGCAGCTCAGGACTAGCGGCGAACACCGGGGAGCTGTTTTTT	CASSSGLAANTGELFF